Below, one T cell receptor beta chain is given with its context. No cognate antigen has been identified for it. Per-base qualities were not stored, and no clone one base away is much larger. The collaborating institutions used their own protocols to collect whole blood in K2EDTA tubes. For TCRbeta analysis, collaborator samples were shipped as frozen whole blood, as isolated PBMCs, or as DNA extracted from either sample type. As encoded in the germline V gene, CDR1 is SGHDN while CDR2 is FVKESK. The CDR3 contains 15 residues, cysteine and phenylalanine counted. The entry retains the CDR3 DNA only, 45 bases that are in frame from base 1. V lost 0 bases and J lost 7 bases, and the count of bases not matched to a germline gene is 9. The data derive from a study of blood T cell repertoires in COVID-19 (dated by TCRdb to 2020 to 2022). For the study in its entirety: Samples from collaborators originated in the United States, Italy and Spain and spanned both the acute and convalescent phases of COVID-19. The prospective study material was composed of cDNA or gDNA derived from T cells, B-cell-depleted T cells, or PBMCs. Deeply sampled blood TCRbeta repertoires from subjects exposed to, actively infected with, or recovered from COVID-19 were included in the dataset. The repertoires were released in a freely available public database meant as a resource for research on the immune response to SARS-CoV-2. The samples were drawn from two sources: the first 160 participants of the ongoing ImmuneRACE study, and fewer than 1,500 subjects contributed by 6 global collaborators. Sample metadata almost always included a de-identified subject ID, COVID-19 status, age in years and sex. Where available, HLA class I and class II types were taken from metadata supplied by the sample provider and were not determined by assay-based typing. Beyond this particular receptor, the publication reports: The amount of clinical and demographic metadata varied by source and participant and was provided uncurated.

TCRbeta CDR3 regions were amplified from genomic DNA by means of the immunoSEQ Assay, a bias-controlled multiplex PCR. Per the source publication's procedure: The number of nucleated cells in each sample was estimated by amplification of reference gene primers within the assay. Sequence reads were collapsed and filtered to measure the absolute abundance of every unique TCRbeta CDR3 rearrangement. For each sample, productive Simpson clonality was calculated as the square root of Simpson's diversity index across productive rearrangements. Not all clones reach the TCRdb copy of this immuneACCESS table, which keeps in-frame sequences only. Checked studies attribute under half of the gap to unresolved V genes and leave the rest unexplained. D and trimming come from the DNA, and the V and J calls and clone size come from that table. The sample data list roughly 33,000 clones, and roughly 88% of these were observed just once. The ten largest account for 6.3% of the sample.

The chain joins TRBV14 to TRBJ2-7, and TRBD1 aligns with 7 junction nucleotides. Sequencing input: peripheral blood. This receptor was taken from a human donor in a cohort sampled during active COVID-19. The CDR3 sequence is CASSQDLWTGGEQYF. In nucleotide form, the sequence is TGTGCCAGCAGCCAAGATCTCTGGACAGGTGGGGAGCAGTACTTC.